These 23 T cell receptor beta chains share one sample of origin, sequenced in a study of cytomegalovirus exposure and HLA in healthy donors. PCR primers comprised 60 Vbeta and 13 Jbeta primers. Here immunoSEQ multiplex PCR was the method, and the copy in TCRdb shows in-frame clones only, minus some. The profile shows around 130,000 clones, roughly 79% of them singletons. Sequences were obtained from PBMCs. The receptor source for this set is a woman aged 45-65 years in good health and CMV-seronegative.

This chain connects TRBV4-2 to TRBJ2-7; D is possibly TRBD1 (6 bases). Germline CDR1 and CDR2: LGHNA and YNFKEQ. The V and J ends lost 1 base and 7 bases respectively, with 14 bases between them. The CDR3 length is 14 residues. The CDR3 nucleotides read TGTGCCAGCAGCCAAGTGGGCAGGGGACCAGAGCAGTACTTC. Translation gives CASSQVGRGPEQYF.

The genes are TRBV7-8 and TRBJ2-3, with 10 nucleotides matching TRBD1. The CDR3 loop spans 17 amino acids. V shed 0 bases, J shed 5 bases, and the junction held 8 bases outside the gene matches. Looked up from germline, CDR1 is SGHVS and CDR2 is FQNEAQ. In DNA, the CDR3 is TGTGCCAGCAGCTTAGCCGGACAGGGGGTCGTCATAGATACGCAGTATTTT. It encodes CASSLAGQGVVIDTQYF.

The chain employs TRBV4-1 and TRBJ2-1, with 10 bases lining up with TRBD2. V shed 6 bases and J 1 base; nucleotides not matched to a gene: 6. This CDR3 is built from 16 residues. In germline, CDR1 is MGHRA, CDR2 YSYEKL. The CDR3 DNA is TGCGCCAGCAGAATAGCGGGAGGTGGATCCTACAATGAGCAGTTCTTC. Translating gives CASRIAGGGSYNEQFF.

The chain joins TRBV30 to TRBJ2-7, with 9 positions matching TRBD1. Germline V gene lookup returns CDR1 GTSNPN and CDR2 SVGIG (reference sequence). There are 12 residues in the CDR3. The ends lost 4 bases at V and 5 bases at J; junction bases unmatched: 3. CDR3 residues: CAWNRQGDEQYV. DNA of the CDR3: TGTGCCTGGAATAGACAGGGGGACGAGCAGTACGTC.

This sequence joins TRBV28 and TRBJ2-1; 9 nucleotides agree with TRBD1. The CDR3 sequence is 14 residues long. Trimming at V came to 6 bases and at J to 4 bases, leaving 4 bases not matched to a gene. CDR1 is MDHEN and CDR2 is SYDVKM in the germline V gene. Here the CDR3 DNA reads TGTGCCAGCAGGTTACAGGGGGCATACAATGAGCAGTTCTTC. It encodes CASRLQGAYNEQFF.

The rearrangement links TRBV28 to TRBJ2-3, with D uncertain. Germline V lookup: CDR1 MDHEN, CDR2 SYDVKM. Between the trimmed V and J ends, which lost 4 bases and 4 bases, there was a span of 6 bases. This CDR3 comprises 12 residues. CDR3 residues: CASSSRADTQYF. CDR3 bases: TGTGCCAGCAGTTCCCGGGCAGATACGCAGTATTTT.

The V and J genes are TRBV27 and TRBJ2-7; 15 bases are shared with TRBD2. V lost 6 bases, J lost 2 bases, and 5 bases stayed unmatched. CDR3 length equals 16 residues. Per the germline V gene, CDR1 is MNHEY and CDR2 is SMNVEV (reference sequence). In nucleotides, the CDR3 is TGTGCCAGCAGCGGGACTAGCGGGAGGAACCCCTACGAGCAGTACTTC. Translated, it gives CASSGTSGRNPYEQYF.

The chain links TRBV5-1 to TRBJ2-1; 7 nucleotides line up with TRBD1. Trimming cost V 4 bases and J 2 bases; bases outside gene matches: 6. In germline, CDR1 is SGHRS, CDR2 YFSETQ. The CDR3 runs to 15 residues. The CDR3 spells CASSVDRFPYNEQFF. For the CDR3, the DNA is TGCGCCAGCAGCGTGGACAGGTTCCCCTACAATGAGCAGTTCTTC.

The chain links TRBV5-4 to TRBJ2-2, with 13 nucleotides matching TRBD2. This CDR3 has 17 amino acids. Germline CDR1 and CDR2: SGHNT and YYREEE (reference sequence). Losses at the gene ends were 3 bases for V and 6 bases for J; bases not matched to a gene: 8. In DNA form, the CDR3 reads TGTGCCAGCAGCTCAACCGGACTAGCGGGAGTCTCCGGGGAGCTGTTTTTT. Translating gives CASSSTGLAGVSGELFF. Together with reference TRBV5-4 and TRBJ2-2, the CDR3 gives the full variable domain: ETGVTQSPTHLIKTRGQQVTLRCSSQSGHNTVSWYQQALGQGPQFIFQYYREEENGRGNFPPRFSGLQFPNYSSELNVNALELDDSALYLCASSSTGLAGVSGELFFGEGSRLTVL.

The chain is built from TRBV4-2 and TRBJ1-1; D remains unclear. Germline V lookup: CDR1 LGHNA, CDR2 YNFKEQ. This CDR3 comprises 15 residues. Trimming removed 1 base at V and 5 bases at J, with 14 bases between. The CDR3: CASSQVGTPGTEAFF. The CDR3 bases are TGTGCCAGCAGCCAAGTCGGCACCCCCGGGACTGAAGCTTTCTTT.

The chain joins TRBV7-9 to TRBJ1-2; 7 bases line up with TRBD1. Germline CDR1 is SEHNR and CDR2 is FQNEAQ (reference sequence). Trimming at V came to 5 bases and at J to 6 bases, leaving 3 bases not matched to a gene. The CDR3 runs 12 residues. CDR3 in amino acids: CASSLGTDGYTF. CDR3 DNA: TGTGCCAGCAGCCTGGGGACAGATGGCTACACCTTC.

The chain is built from TRBV19 and TRBJ1-5; the D gene is possibly TRBD1 (6 bases). V lost 2 bases and J 0 bases, leaving 8 bases between the germline ends. The CDR3 loop spans 15 amino acids. CDR1 LNHDA and CDR2 SQIVND come from the germline V gene (reference sequence). CDR3 region: CASSINRDSNQPQHF. Written as DNA, the CDR3 is TGTGCCAGTAGTATAAACAGGGATAGCAATCAGCCCCAGCATTTT.

The V gene is TRBV28, the J gene TRBJ2-7; TRBD2 is a possible D gene (5 bases). The ends were cut back, 6 bases at V and 3 bases at J, with 15 bases in the middle. The CDR3 sequence is 14 residues long. Germline V gene lookup returns CDR1 MDHEN and CDR2 SYDVKM. Here the CDR3 reads CASSPPGNLYEQYF. In nucleotides, the CDR3 is TGTGCCAGCAGCCCGCCGGGAAATCTCTACGAGCAGTACTTC.

The chain employs TRBV13 and TRBJ1-3, with D possibly matching TRBD1 (5 bases). CDR3 length equals 18 residues. Per germline, CDR1 PRHDT and CDR2 FYEKMQ (reference sequence). V shed 4 bases and J shed 0 bases, with 19 bases lying between them. DNA for the CDR3: TGTGCCAGCAGCTCCCGGACAACACACAAGAGCTCTGGAAACACCATATATTTT. It is translated as CASSSRTTHKSSGNTIYF. The complete variable domain, with remaining parts taken from reference TRBV13 and TRBJ1-3, reads AAGVIQSPRHLIKEKRETATLKCYPIPRHDTVYWYQQGPGQDPQFLISFYEKMQSDKGSIPDRFSAQQFSDYHSELNMSSLELGDSALYFCASSSRTTHKSSGNTIYFGEGSWLTVV.

This clone was seen a handful of times. V gene TRBV5-1 combines with J gene TRBJ2-1, with 8 bases lining up with TRBD2. The junction had 10 bases not matched to a gene; V was cut back by 0 bases and J by 8 bases. Germline CDR1 SGHRS, CDR2 YFSETQ. The CDR3 loop spans 16 amino acids. The CDR3 nucleotides are TGCGCCAGCAGCTTGGTAGGGCGACTAGCGATCGATGAGCAGTTCTTC. It yields the protein CASSLVGRLAIDEQFF.

The gene calls are TRBV6-1 and TRBJ1-5, with D perhaps TRBD1 (5 bases). The CDR3 has 17 amino acids. Germline V CDR1 and CDR2: MNHNS, SASEGT. V lost 3 bases and J 0 bases, leaving 15 bases between the germline ends. The CDR3 bases are TGTGCCAGCAGTGAGAGATCGGGGACTTATAGCAATCAGCCCCAGCATTTT. Residues: CASSERSGTYSNQPQHF.

The chain carries TRBV7-3 and TRBJ1-1, with D unresolved. Germline CDR1 and CDR2: SGHTA and FQGTGA. Between the trimmed V and J ends, which lost 2 bases and 1 base, there was a span of 8 bases. CDR3 size: 14 residues. The CDR3 loop reads CASSLGEANTEAFF. The CDR3, as DNA: TGTGCCAGCAGCTTAGGTGAGGCGAACACTGAAGCTTTCTTT.

The chain is built from TRBV29-1 and TRBJ1-1, with D tentatively TRBD1 (5 bases). The germline V and J ends were trimmed by 0 bases and 0 bases, with 32 bases remaining between them. The CDR3 has 22 residues. Germline V gene lookup returns CDR1 SQVTM and CDR2 ANQGSEA. The CDR3 sequence is CSVEDHWASTGVRSGLNTEAFF. DNA for the CDR3: TGCAGCGTTGAAGATCATTGGGCGTCTACAGGCGTTCGATCAGGGCTGAACACTGAAGCTTTCTTT. Full variable domain (missing parts from reference TRBV29-1 and TRBJ1-1): SAVISQKPSRDICQRGTSLTIQCQVDSQVTMMFWYRQQPGQSLTLIATANQGSEATYESGFVIDKFPISRPNLTFSTLTVSNMSPEDSSIYLCSVEDHWASTGVRSGLNTEAFFGQGTRLTVV.

The chain recombines TRBV28 with TRBJ1-4; 7 bases align to TRBD1. Germline-derived CDR1 and CDR2 are MDHEN and SYDVKM. This CDR3 is built from 16 residues. Unmatched junction bases numbered 8, after V lost 5 bases and J lost 2 bases. The chain's CDR3 is CASSLSWTGTNEKLFF. The DNA of the CDR3 is TGTGCCAGCAGTCTCTCCTGGACAGGTACTAATGAAAAACTGTTTTTT.

The CDR3 protein is CASSPRTTDTQYF. CDR3 bases: TGTGCCAGCAGCCCGAGAACCACAGATACGCAGTATTTT. The chain recombines TRBV9 with TRBJ2-3, with D uncertain. This CDR3 spans 13 amino acids. The V gene lost 4 bases and the J gene lost 2 bases, with 8 bases spanning the gap. Germline CDR1 SGDLS, CDR2 YYNGEE.

Written as DNA, the CDR3 is TGCGCCAGCAGCTTGGCCGGGGGAGACAGGGCCCGACACTCTGGAAACACCATATATTTT. It encodes CASSLAGGDRARHSGNTIYF. The genes are TRBV5-1 and TRBJ1-3; 7 nucleotides agree with TRBD1. CDR1 is SGHRS, CDR2 YFSETQ, per germline. The CDR3 is made up of 20 amino acids. V lost 0 bases, J lost 0 bases, and 15 bases stayed unmatched.

The chain is built from TRBV7-8 and TRBJ2-1; TRBD2 agrees at 8 bases. This CDR3 is built from 15 residues. The V gene's germline CDR1 is SGHVS and CDR2 FQNEAQ. V was pared by 9 bases and J by 5 bases, with 12 bases of the junction left unmatched. The CDR3 DNA reads as TGTGCCAGTGGCTGGGCGGGAGGCCCGCACAATGAGCAGTTCTTC. It specifies CASGWAGGPHNEQFF.

V is TRBV11-3 and J is TRBJ2-2, with 7 positions matching TRBD1. This CDR3 region has 14 residues. The germline V gene has CDR1 SGHNT and CDR2 YENEEA. The V gene end was trimmed by 3 bases and the J gene end by 3 bases; junction bases not matched to a gene: 1. CDR3 loop: CASSLGQHTGELFF. DNA for the CDR3: TGTGCCAGCAGCTTGGGACAGCACACCGGGGAGCTGTTTTTT.